The text below deals with one TCR beta chain. V lost 8 bases and J lost 7; bases outside the gene matches: 8. CDR1 LNHDA and CDR2 SQIVND come from the germline V gene (reference sequence). The CDR3 has 14 amino acids. The record originates from a study of cytomegalovirus exposure and HLA in healthy donors. TCRdb keeps only in-frame clones here, not all; method: immunoSEQ multiplex PCR. The table lists under 250,000 clones, over 75% of them singletons. Sequencing was carried out using PBMCs. The J gene is TRBJ2-1, the V gene TRBV19; 10 bases fit TRBD1. This receptor was identified in a woman under 30 in good health and CMV-seropositive. DNA for the CDR3: TGTGCCAGTTCAGGAAGGACAGGGGGGAATGAGCAGTTCTTC. It encodes CASSGRTGGNEQFF.